This T cell receptor (beta chain) was obtained from a study of T cell responses to AZD1222 COVID-19 vaccine. Only in-frame clones appear in the TCRdb table, and some are missing; sequencing was by immunoSEQ multiplex PCR. The sample includes around 88,000 clones, around 90% of them seen just once. Germline V CDR1 and CDR2: MNHEY, SMNVEV (reference sequence). V was cut by 3 bases and J by 6 bases, with 8 bases left in between. CDR3 length: 13 residues. Study-level findings and limits: Only five or six individuals given AZD1222 were seropositive at baseline. There were mostly white British donors and more females than males, and clonal diversity was possibly underestimated.

Note on this clone: What it binds is not known.

The rearrangement links TRBV27 to TRBJ2-2; D gene ambiguous. The receptor's source is an adult in good health. The input for sequencing was peripheral blood, taken on day 0 of AZD1222 vaccination. The CDR3 is CASSFSPAGELFF. The CDR3, as DNA: TGTGCCAGCAGTTTCTCCCCCGCCGGGGAGCTGTTTTTT.